This TCR beta chain was retrieved from a study of technical replicates of blood from several donors. CDR3 length: 14 amino acids. Trimming stripped 7 bases from V and 6 bases from J, with 19 bases between. Per germline, CDR1 SGHAT and CDR2 FQNNGV. Sequenced by immunoSEQ multiplex PCR; TCRdb stores in-frame clones only, minus some. This sample carries approximately 77,000 clones, 94% of them seen once, and the ten largest clones take under 0.5%. V is TRBV11-2 and J is TRBJ2-7; D may be TRBD2 (6 bases). The source of this sequence is a human donor in good health. The sample taken for sequencing was T cells isolated from PBMCs. This CDR3 is CASNSAPGGSEQYF. The DNA of the CDR3 is TGTGCCAGCAACTCCGCCCCTGGGGGGTCCGAGCAGTACTTC.